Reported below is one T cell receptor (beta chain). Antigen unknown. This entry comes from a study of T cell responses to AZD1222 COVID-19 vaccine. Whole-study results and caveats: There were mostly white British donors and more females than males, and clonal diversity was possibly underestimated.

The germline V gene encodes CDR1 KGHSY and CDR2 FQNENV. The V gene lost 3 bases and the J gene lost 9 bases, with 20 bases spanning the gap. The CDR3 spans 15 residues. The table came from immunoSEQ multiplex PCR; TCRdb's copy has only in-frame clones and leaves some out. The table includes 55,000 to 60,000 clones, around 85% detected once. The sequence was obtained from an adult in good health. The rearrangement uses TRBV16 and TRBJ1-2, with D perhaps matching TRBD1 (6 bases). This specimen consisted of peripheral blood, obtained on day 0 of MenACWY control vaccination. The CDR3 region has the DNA TGTGCCAGCAGCCAGCTCCTCCAGGGGCCCGGGAGCTACACCTTC. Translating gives CASSQLLQGPGSYTF.